These T cell receptor beta chains were read from a single sample in a study of blood T cell repertoires in COVID-19. Sequenced by immunoSEQ multiplex PCR; TCRdb stores in-frame clones only, minus some. The table records about 200,000 clones, approximately 85% of them present only once. Sequencing used PBMCs or T cells enriched from blood (not recorded which). Receptors were obtained from a man aged 35-49 years with acute COVID-19. Each CDR3 is given with its conserved first and last residue. The order of the fields is CDR3 protein, J gene, CDR3 length, V gene.

cdr3_aa: CASSLGTSGNNEQFF
j_call: TRBJ2-1
cdr3_length: 15
v_call: TRBV5-4

cdr3_aa: CASSSSDSPLF
j_call: TRBJ1-4
cdr3_length: 11
v_call: TRBV7-9

cdr3_aa: CASSLGQGVSTDTQYF
j_call: TRBJ2-3
cdr3_length: 16
v_call: TRBV5-1

cdr3_aa: CASSNGHFQETQYF
j_call: TRBJ2-5
cdr3_length: 14
v_call: TRBV7-2

cdr3_aa: CASSPSASGPYEQYF
j_call: TRBJ2-7
cdr3_length: 15
v_call: TRBV4-1

cdr3_aa: CASSPDRTNYGYTF
j_call: TRBJ1-2
cdr3_length: 14
v_call: TRBV4-1

cdr3_aa: CASSLPTGKGRAFF
j_call: TRBJ1-1
cdr3_length: 14
v_call: TRBV7-2

cdr3_aa: CASSPRDLFTDTQYF
j_call: TRBJ2-3
cdr3_length: 15
v_call: TRBV3-1/TRBV3-2

cdr3_aa: CASSQEGTTPHSPLHF
j_call: TRBJ1-6
cdr3_length: 16
v_call: TRBV4-1

cdr3_aa: CSASSRDKNTEAFF
j_call: TRBJ1-1
cdr3_length: 14
v_call: TRBV29-1

cdr3_aa: CASSRKTTSGRVAHNEQFF
j_call: TRBJ2-1
cdr3_length: 19
v_call: TRBV7-3

cdr3_aa: CASRDTGELFF
j_call: TRBJ2-2
cdr3_length: 11
v_call: TRBV4-3

cdr3_aa: CSAETDAFF
j_call: TRBJ1-1
cdr3_length: 9
v_call: TRBV20-1

cdr3_aa: CASRGTGAWEQYF
j_call: TRBJ2-7
cdr3_length: 13
v_call: TRBV2

cdr3_aa: CASSRPGVVNEQFF
j_call: TRBJ2-1
cdr3_length: 14
v_call: TRBV19

cdr3_aa: CASRTAYEQYF
j_call: TRBJ2-7
cdr3_length: 11
v_call: TRBV6-6

cdr3_aa: CASSLPNSPLHF
j_call: TRBJ1-6
cdr3_length: 12
v_call: TRBV5-4

cdr3_aa: CASSSSAFRGTEAFF
j_call: TRBJ1-1
cdr3_length: 15
v_call: TRBV7-2

cdr3_aa: CATTPPGTDTQYF
j_call: TRBJ2-3
cdr3_length: 13
v_call: TRBV24-1

cdr3_aa: CASSLAQGSGANVLTF
j_call: TRBJ2-6
cdr3_length: 16
v_call: TRBV7-9

cdr3_aa: CASSLLQNTEAFF
j_call: TRBJ1-1
cdr3_length: 13
v_call: TRBV27

cdr3_aa: CATSDPVGTPYNEQFF
j_call: TRBJ2-1
cdr3_length: 16
v_call: TRBV24-1

cdr3_aa: CASSQDLAGGLDTQYF
j_call: TRBJ2-3
cdr3_length: 16
v_call: TRBV3-1/TRBV3-2

cdr3_aa: CASSLILAGVEANTGELFF
j_call: TRBJ2-2
cdr3_length: 19
v_call: TRBV5-8

cdr3_aa: CASSTARNSYEQYF
j_call: TRBJ2-7
cdr3_length: 14
v_call: TRBV7-2

cdr3_aa: CASSQESGGSNQPQHF
j_call: TRBJ1-5
cdr3_length: 16
v_call: TRBV4-3

cdr3_aa: CASSSIGAGVNNEQFF
j_call: TRBJ2-1
cdr3_length: 16
v_call: TRBV7-9

cdr3_aa: CSASGTGNEQFF
j_call: TRBJ2-1
cdr3_length: 12
v_call: TRBV20-1

cdr3_aa: CASRVTGGSAYEQYF
j_call: TRBJ2-7
cdr3_length: 15
v_call: TRBV2

cdr3_aa: CASRGVGEQFF
j_call: TRBJ2-1
cdr3_length: 11
v_call: TRBV7-6

cdr3_aa: CASSLETGGESPLHF
j_call: TRBJ1-6
cdr3_length: 15
v_call: TRBV7-9

cdr3_aa: CASSFLTSGSYNEQFF
j_call: TRBJ2-1
cdr3_length: 16
v_call: TRBV5-1

cdr3_aa: CASSLGANTEAFF
j_call: TRBJ1-1
cdr3_length: 13
v_call: TRBV5-5

cdr3_aa: CASSVQGSYGYTF
j_call: TRBJ1-2
cdr3_length: 13
v_call: TRBV12-3/TRBV12-4

cdr3_aa: CASSLEGGARGYTF
j_call: TRBJ1-2
cdr3_length: 14
v_call: TRBV5-1

cdr3_aa: CASINRCPTEAFF
j_call: TRBJ1-1
cdr3_length: 13
v_call: TRBV12-1

cdr3_aa: CASRDRRTFYGYTF
j_call: TRBJ1-2
cdr3_length: 14
v_call: TRBV19

cdr3_aa: CASSLTGQGNSGNTIYF
j_call: TRBJ1-3
cdr3_length: 17
v_call: TRBV4-2

cdr3_aa: CASSFRGTGFSGELFF
j_call: TRBJ2-2
cdr3_length: 16
v_call: TRBV27

cdr3_aa: CASSLVTGQGYGYTF
j_call: TRBJ1-2
cdr3_length: 15
v_call: TRBV7-2

cdr3_aa: CASSHPGLAGGPRRETQYF
j_call: TRBJ2-5
cdr3_length: 19
v_call: TRBV4-1

cdr3_aa: CASSDYTQPYREPYEQYF
j_call: TRBJ2-7
cdr3_length: 18
v_call: TRBV6-1

cdr3_aa: CASSARNTGELFF
j_call: TRBJ2-2
cdr3_length: 13
v_call: TRBV9

cdr3_aa: CASSLHGHVATNEKLFF
j_call: TRBJ1-4
cdr3_length: 17
v_call: TRBV14

cdr3_aa: CASSFGRGAFF
j_call: TRBJ1-1
cdr3_length: 11
v_call: TRBV28

cdr3_aa: CASRPVGLAGDYEQYF
j_call: TRBJ2-7
cdr3_length: 16
v_call: TRBV28

cdr3_aa: CASSPPRVQSYNEQFF
j_call: TRBJ2-1
cdr3_length: 16
v_call: TRBV18

cdr3_aa: CAISEKGPEREPLHF
j_call: TRBJ1-6
cdr3_length: 15
v_call: TRBV10-3

cdr3_aa: CATSTQVGSTDTQYF
j_call: TRBJ2-3
cdr3_length: 15
v_call: TRBV24-1

cdr3_aa: CASSPDKDRQAGAQYF
j_call: TRBJ2-5
cdr3_length: 16
v_call: TRBV18

cdr3_aa: CASSQDWGGWQPQHF
j_call: TRBJ1-5
cdr3_length: 15
v_call: TRBV4-1

cdr3_aa: CASSLEGGRDQPQHF
j_call: TRBJ1-5
cdr3_length: 15
v_call: TRBV7-2

cdr3_aa: CASSFDWNEQYF
j_call: TRBJ2-7
cdr3_length: 12
v_call: TRBV11-2

cdr3_aa: CASSQGRLSAEAFF
j_call: TRBJ1-1
cdr3_length: 14
v_call: TRBV19

cdr3_aa: CASRRDRNTGELFF
j_call: TRBJ2-2
cdr3_length: 14
v_call: TRBV11-3

cdr3_aa: CASSQDSAGEGYGYTF
j_call: TRBJ1-2
cdr3_length: 16
v_call: TRBV4-1

cdr3_aa: CASSGGTGRYEQYF
j_call: TRBJ2-7
cdr3_length: 14
v_call: TRBV5-1